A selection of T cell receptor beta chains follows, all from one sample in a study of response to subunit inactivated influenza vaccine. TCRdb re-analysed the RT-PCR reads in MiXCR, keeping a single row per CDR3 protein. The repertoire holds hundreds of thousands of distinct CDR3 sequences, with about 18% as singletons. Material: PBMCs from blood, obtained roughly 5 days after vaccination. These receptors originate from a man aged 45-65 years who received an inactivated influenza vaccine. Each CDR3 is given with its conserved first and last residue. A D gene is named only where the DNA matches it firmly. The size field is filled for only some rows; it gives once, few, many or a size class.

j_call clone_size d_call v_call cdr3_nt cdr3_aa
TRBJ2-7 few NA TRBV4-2 TGTGCCAGCAGCCAAGATTCATATGGTGTAGGGGCCTACGAGCAGTACTTC CASSQDSYGVGAYEQYF
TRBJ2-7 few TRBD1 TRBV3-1 TGTGCCAGCAGCCAAGAAGCCGGGGACAGGACCTACGAGCAGTACTTC CASSQEAGDRTYEQYF
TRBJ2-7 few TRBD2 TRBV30 TGTGCCTGGACTAGCGGGAGCTCCTACGAGGAGCAGTACTTC CAWTSGSSYEEQYF
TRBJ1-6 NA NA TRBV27 TGTGCCAGCAGTCCCGACCTACGCAATTCACCCCTCCACTTT CASSPDLRNSPLHF
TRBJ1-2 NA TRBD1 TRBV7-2 TGTGCCAGCAGCTTTGACAGGGGAACCTATGGCTACACCTTC CASSFDRGTYGYTF
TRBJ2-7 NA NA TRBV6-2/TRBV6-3 TGTGCCAGCAGTTATTACCGGGAGCTCTCCTACGAGCAGTACTTC CASSYYRELSYEQYF
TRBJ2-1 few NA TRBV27 TGTGCCACCGCTCCCAGAGCTTTGTACAATGAGCAGTTCTTC CATAPRALYNEQFF
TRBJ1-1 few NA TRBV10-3 TGTGCCATCAGTGGGGACACCCCGAACACTGAAGCTTTCTTT CAISGDTPNTEAFF
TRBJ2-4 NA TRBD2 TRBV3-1 TGTGCCAGCAGCCAAGGAGGACTAGCGTTAGCCAAAAACATTCAGTACTTC CASSQGGLALAKNIQYF
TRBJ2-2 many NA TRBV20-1 TGCAGTGCTAGATCAGGAGAGGCTCTGAACACCGGGGAGCTGTTTTTT CSARSGEALNTGELFF
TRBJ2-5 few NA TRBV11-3 TGTGCCAGCAGCTTAGTCGGGGGGCCCTTGGAGACCCAGTACTTC CASSLVGGPLETQYF
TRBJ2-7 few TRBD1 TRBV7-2 TGTGCCAGCAGCTTAGTTGGGACAGGCTACGAGCAGTACTTC CASSLVGTGYEQYF
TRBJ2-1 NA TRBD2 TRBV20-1 TGCAGTGCTGGGCTAGCGGGAGCCTACAATGAGCAGTTCTTC CSAGLAGAYNEQFF
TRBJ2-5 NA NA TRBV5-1 TGCGCCAGCAGCTTTAGCACAGTTCAAGAGACCCATTACTTC CASSFSTVQETHYF
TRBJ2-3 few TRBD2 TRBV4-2 TGTGCCAGCAGCCAAGGGACTAGCGGGGGTAGCACAGATACGCAGTATTTT CASSQGTSGGSTDTQYF
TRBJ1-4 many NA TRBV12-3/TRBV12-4 TGTGCCAGCAGTTTTCGTGAAAAACTGTTTTTT CASSFREKLFF
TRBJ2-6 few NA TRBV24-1 TGTGCCACCAGTGACCCTAGTTCTGGTGCCAACGTCCTGACTTTC CATSDPSSGANVLTF
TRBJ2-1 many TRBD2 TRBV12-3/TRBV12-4 TGTGCCAGCAGTCCACTAGCGGGGGACAATGAGCAGTTCTTC CASSPLAGDNEQFF
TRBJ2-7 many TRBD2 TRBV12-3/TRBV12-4 TGTGCCAGCAGGGCTAGCGGACCATCCTACGAGCAGTACTTC CASRASGPSYEQYF
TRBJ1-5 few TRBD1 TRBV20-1 TGCAGTGCTAGAGGGGACAGGGATGACAATCAGCCCCAGCATTTT CSARGDRDDNQPQHF
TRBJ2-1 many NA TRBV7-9 TGTGCCAGCAGCGCCCTGTACAATGAGCAGTTCTTC CASSALYNEQFF
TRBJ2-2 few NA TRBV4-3 TGCGCCAGCAGCCCCACTCCGTGGGACACCGGGGAGCTGTTTTTT CASSPTPWDTGELFF
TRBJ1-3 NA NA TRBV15 TGTGCCACCAGCAGAACCGGCTCTGGAAACACCATATATTTT CATSRTGSGNTIYF
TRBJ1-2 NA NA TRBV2 TGTGCCAGCAGGGAGGTTGGCTACACCTTC CASREVGYTF
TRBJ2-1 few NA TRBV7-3 TGTGCCAGCAGCTTAAGTACCCAGGGAGGGGGTGAGCAGTTCTTC CASSLSTQGGGEQFF
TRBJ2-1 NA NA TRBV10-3 TGTGCCACCTCAAACAGGGTCGGTGAGCAGTTCTTC CATSNRVGEQFF
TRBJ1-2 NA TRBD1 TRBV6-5 TGTGCCAGCAGTTACTCGGACAGGGGGTGGACTCATGGCTACACCTTC CASSYSDRGWTHGYTF
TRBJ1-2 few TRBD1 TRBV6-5 TGTGCCAGCAGTTACATTCCGGACAGGGGAGGAGGCTACACCTTC CASSYIPDRGGGYTF
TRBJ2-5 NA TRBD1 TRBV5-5 TGTGCCAGCAGCTTGTACCGGGACAGAGAAGAGACCCAGTACTTC CASSLYRDREETQYF
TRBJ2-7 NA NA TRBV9 TGTGCCAGCAGCGTATTGGGGGGGACAGGACCACACGAGCAGTACTTC CASSVLGGTGPHEQYF
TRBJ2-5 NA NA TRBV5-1 TGCGCCACCTCCTCGAGGGGGGATCCTAGAGAGACCCAGTACTTC CATSSRGDPRETQYF
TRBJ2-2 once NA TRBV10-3 TGTGCCATCAGTGACCTGGACACAAACACCGGGGAGCTGTTTTTT CAISDLDTNTGELFF
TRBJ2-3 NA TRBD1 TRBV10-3 TGTGCCACCCGACAGGGGGCTAGCACAGATACGCAGTATTTT CATRQGASTDTQYF
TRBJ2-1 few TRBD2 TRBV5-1 TGCGCCAGCACACTCGGGACTAGCGGGAGCCATGAGCAGTTCTTC CASTLGTSGSHEQFF
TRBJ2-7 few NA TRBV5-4 TGTGCCAGCAGCTTGTGGGCGAGGTTGGGTTCCGAGCAGTACTTC CASSLWARLGSEQYF
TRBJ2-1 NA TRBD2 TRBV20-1 TGCAGTGCTACGGTACATAGCGGGGCTACCTACAATGAGCAGTTCTTC CSATVHSGATYNEQFF
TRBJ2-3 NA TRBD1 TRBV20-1 TGCAGTGCTAGTCAGGGGGCAGGATACGGGGATACGCAGTATTTT CSASQGAGYGDTQYF